The next 15 T cell receptor beta chains were all read from a single sample in a study of control samples from healthy donors and cancer patients. Sequenced by immunoSEQ multiplex PCR; TCRdb stores in-frame clones only, minus some. The profile covers some 250,000 clones, with over 75% appearing a single time and about 14% taken by the ten largest. Input material: PBMCs. These receptors were obtained from a woman aged 60-75 years with lung cancer.

The rearrangement joins TRBV5-1 to TRBJ2-3; 11 bases align to TRBD2. This CDR3 has 15 amino acids. Germline V gene data show CDR1 as SGHRS and CDR2 as YFSETQ. V lost 1 base, J lost 3 bases, and 1 base stayed unmatched. The CDR3 sequence: CASSLIAGGTDTQYF. In DNA, the CDR3 is TGCGCCAGCAGCTTGATAGCGGGAGGGACAGATACGCAGTATTTT.

The CDR3 loop is CASSLVWSSGANVLTF. In DNA form, the CDR3 reads TGTGCCAGCAGCTTAGTATGGAGTTCTGGGGCCAACGTCCTGACTTTC. The V gene is TRBV11-2, the J gene TRBJ2-6; D gene unclear. The CDR3 spans 16 residues. CDR1 and CDR2 (germline): SGHAT, FQNNGV. V was trimmed by 1 base and J by 1 base, leaving 8 bases between them. Using reference TRBV11-2 and TRBJ2-6 for the parts outside the CDR3, the full variable domain is EAGVAQSPRYKIIEKRQSVAFWCNPISGHATLYWYQQILGQGPKLLIQFQNNGVVDDSQLPKDRFSAERLKGVDSTLKIQPAKLEDSAVYLCASSLVWSSGANVLTFGAGSRLTVL.

This chain joins TRBV3-1 (or the pseudogene TRBV3-2) and TRBJ1-2; 9 nucleotides agree with TRBD1. CDR1 LGHDT and CDR2 YNNKEL come from the germline V gene (reference sequence). CDR3 length equals 20 residues. V gave up 0 bases and J gave up 4 bases; unmatched junction bases: 18. The CDR3 loop reads CASSQDSGYTGTGNLYGYTF. The CDR3 coding sequence is TGTGCCAGCAGCCAAGATTCGGGATATACTGGGACAGGGAACCTCTATGGCTACACCTTC.

The chain employs TRBV7-9 and TRBJ2-3, with D perhaps being TRBD1 or TRBD2 (5 bases each). The CDR3 is 14 residues long. Germline CDR1 is SEHNR and CDR2 is FQNEAQ (reference sequence). Trimming pared 5 bases from V and 0 bases from J, leaving 9 bases between. In DNA, the CDR3 is TGTGCCAGCAGCCGCTGGGACAGCACAGATACGCAGTATTTT. This encodes CASSRWDSTDTQYF.

DNA for the CDR3: TGTGCCAGCAGCTTGTATGAGGGGTTAAAAAACATTCAGTACTTC. This gives the protein CASSLYEGLKNIQYF. V gene TRBV5-6 combines with J gene TRBJ2-4; D could derive from TRBD1 or TRBD2 (5 bases each). The CDR3 sequence is 15 residues long. The V and J ends lost 1 base and 4 bases respectively, with 12 bases between them. Per germline, CDR1 SGHDT and CDR2 YYEEEE.

The chain has TRBV9 and TRBJ2-2; D unclear. CDR3 length equals 13 residues. CDR1 SGDLS and CDR2 YYNGEE come from the germline V gene. Deletions cut 4 bases from V and 6 bases from J, with 10 bases between. The CDR3 region has the DNA TGTGCCAGCAGCACCCGAGAGGCCGGGGAGCTGTTTTTT. As protein: CASSTREAGELFF.

The rearrangement links TRBV27 to TRBJ2-7; no firm D call. Germline CDR1 is MNHEY and CDR2 is SMNVEV (reference sequence). The V and J ends lost 4 bases and 0 bases respectively, with 19 bases between them. The CDR3 has 17 amino acids. The CDR3 DNA sequence: TGTGCCAGCAGTTCCTTCCCAGCAACCCACTTCTCCTACGAGCAGTACTTC. Its translation is CASSSFPATHFSYEQYF.

The chain recombines TRBV12-3 or TRBV12-4 with TRBJ1-5, with D perhaps TRBD1 (5 bases). This CDR3 spans 13 amino acids. V was shortened by 4 bases and J by 7 bases, with 11 bases between the two germline ends. The CDR3 region has the DNA TGTGCCAGCAGTTGGGGGTTGAGGCAGCCCCAGCATTTT. It codes for CASSWGLRQPQHF.

The chain has TRBV25-1 and TRBJ2-3; 7 bases are shared with TRBD1. The CDR3 is 15 residues long. Germline V gene sequence: CDR1 MGHDK, CDR2 SYGVNS. With V trimmed by 5 bases and J by 3 bases, 8 bases remained unmatched. The CDR3 protein is CASSNPGTVTDTQYF. CDR3 DNA: TGTGCCAGCAGTAACCCCGGGACAGTTACAGATACGCAGTATTTT. The variable domain in full, with the rest retrieved from reference TRBV25-1 and TRBJ2-3, is EADIYQTPRYLVIGTGKKITLECSQTMGHDKMYWYQQDPGMELHLIHYSYGVNSTEKGDLSSESTVSRIRTEHFPLTLESARPSHTSQYLCASSNPGTVTDTQYFGPGTRLTVL.

This chain uses TRBV19 with TRBJ2-7; D gene ambiguous. Germline CDR1 is LNHDA and CDR2 is SQIVND (reference sequence). This CDR3 has 13 amino acids. With 0 bases removed from V and 7 bases from J, the gap between germline ends came to 10 bases. DNA of the CDR3: TGTGCCAGTAGTATAGACCCCATCCGGGAGCAGTACTTC. Translation gives CASSIDPIREQYF.

V and J are TRBV21-1 and TRBJ2-1; TRBD2 was called by the table and not checked on the DNA. TRBV21-1 is a recognized pseudogene. CDR3 length: 16 residues. The CDR3 DNA sequence: TGTGCCAGCAGCAAAGTGGCTAGCGGGGGACACAATGAGCAGTTCTTC. Its translation: CASSKVASGGHNEQFF.

This chain joins TRBV3-1 (or the pseudogene TRBV3-2) and TRBJ2-1, with D unresolved. Trimming removed 4 bases from V and 12 bases from J, with 13 bases in between. CDR1 is LGHDT and CDR2 is YNNKEL in the germline V gene (reference sequence). The CDR3 extends over 12 amino acids. The CDR3 sequence: CASSLRTQRQFF. Written as DNA, the CDR3 is TGTGCCAGCAGCCTACGAACCCAACGGCAGTTCTTC.

The chain couples TRBV2 to TRBJ1-2; perhaps TRBD1 as D (6 bases). Germline CDR1 and CDR2: SNHLY and FYNNEI. CDR3 length equals 12 residues. Deletions cut 4 bases from V and 3 bases from J, with 6 bases between. The CDR3 protein is CASSGQDYGYTF. CDR3 in DNA: TGTGCCAGCAGTGGACAGGACTATGGCTACACCTTC.

The J gene is TRBJ2-7, the V gene TRBV6-5; D might be TRBD2 (7 bases). The germline V and J ends were trimmed by 6 bases and 3 bases, with 12 bases remaining between them. The CDR3 totals 13 residues. The V gene's germline CDR1 is MNHEY and CDR2 SVGAGI. CDR3 DNA sequence: TGTGCCAGCAGACGGGGGGCGGTCTACGAGCAGTACTTC. This codes for CASRRGAVYEQYF.

A few counts support this clone. This chain joins TRBV7-8 and TRBJ2-5, with D tentatively TRBD1 (7 bases). This CDR3 region has 15 residues. Germline V gives CDR1 SGHVS, CDR2 FQNEAQ. V was trimmed by 4 bases and J by 5 bases, leaving 17 bases between them. Written as DNA, the CDR3 is TGTGCCAGCAGCTCCTCCGGAGGGGGCCGGGAGACCCAGTACTTC. Protein sequence: CASSSSGGGRETQYF.